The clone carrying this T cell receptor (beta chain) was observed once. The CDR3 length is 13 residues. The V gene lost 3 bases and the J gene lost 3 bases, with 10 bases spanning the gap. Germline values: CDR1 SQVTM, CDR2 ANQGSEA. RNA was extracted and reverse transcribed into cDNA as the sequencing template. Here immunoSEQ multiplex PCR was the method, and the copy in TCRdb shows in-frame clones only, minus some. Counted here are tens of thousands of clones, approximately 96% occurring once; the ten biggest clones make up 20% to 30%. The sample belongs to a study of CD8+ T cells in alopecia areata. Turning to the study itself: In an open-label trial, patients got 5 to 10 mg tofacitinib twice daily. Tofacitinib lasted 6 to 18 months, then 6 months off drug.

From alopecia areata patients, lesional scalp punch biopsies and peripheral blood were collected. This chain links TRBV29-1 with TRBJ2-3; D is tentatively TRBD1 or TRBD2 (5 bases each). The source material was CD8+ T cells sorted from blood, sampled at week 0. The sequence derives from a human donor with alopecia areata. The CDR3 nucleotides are TGCAGCGTTGATGGGACCCAAACAGATACGCAGTATTTT. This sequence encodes CSVDGTQTDTQYF.